This T cell receptor beta chain was recovered during a study of blood T cell repertoires in COVID-19. Study overall: Samples taken during acute and convalescent COVID-19 were collected in the United States, Italy and Spain. Sample material is recorded as cDNA or gDNA derived from T cells, B-cell-depleted T cells, or PBMCs.

The CDR3 contains 14 residues. V was cut by 4 bases and J by 5 bases, with 15 bases left in between. CDR1 SGHAT and CDR2 FQNNGV come from the germline V gene. Only one count was recorded for this clone. Original handling: Counts of nucleated cells, estimated from reference gene primer amplification, were obtained. Only in-frame clones appear in the TCRdb table, and some are missing; sequencing was by immunoSEQ multiplex PCR. V and J calls and clone size are as listed in that table; D and trimming were resolved from the DNA. The sample has 150,000 or so clones; 75% to 90% are singletons. This TCR was sampled from a woman aged 40 to 49 with acute or convalescent COVID-19. The rearrangement uses TRBV11-2 and TRBJ2-7, with D hard to call. Material for sequencing was peripheral blood. The CDR3: CASSSVLRTHEQYF. The CDR3, as DNA: TGTGCCAGCAGCTCAGTCTTACGTACCCACGAGCAGTACTTC.